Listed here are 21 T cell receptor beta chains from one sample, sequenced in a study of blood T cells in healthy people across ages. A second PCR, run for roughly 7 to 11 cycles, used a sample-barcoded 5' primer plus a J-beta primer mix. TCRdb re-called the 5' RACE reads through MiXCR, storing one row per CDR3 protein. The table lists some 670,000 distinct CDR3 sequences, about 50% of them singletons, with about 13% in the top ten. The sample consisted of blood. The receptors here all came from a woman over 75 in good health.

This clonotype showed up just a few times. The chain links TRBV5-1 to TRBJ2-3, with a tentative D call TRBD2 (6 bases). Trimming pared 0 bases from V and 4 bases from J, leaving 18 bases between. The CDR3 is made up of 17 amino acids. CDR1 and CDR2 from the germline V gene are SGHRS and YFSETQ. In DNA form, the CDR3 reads TGCGCCAGCAGCTTGGTGGGTCAGGGAGGCGGGTCAGATACGCAGTATTTT. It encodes CASSLVGQGGGSDTQYF.

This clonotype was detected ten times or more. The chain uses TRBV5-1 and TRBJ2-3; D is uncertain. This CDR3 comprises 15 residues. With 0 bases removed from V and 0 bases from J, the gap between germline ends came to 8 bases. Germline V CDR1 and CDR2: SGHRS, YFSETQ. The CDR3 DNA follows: TGCGCCAGCAGCTTGGATATTCAGAGCACAGATACGCAGTATTTT. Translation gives CASSLDIQSTDTQYF.

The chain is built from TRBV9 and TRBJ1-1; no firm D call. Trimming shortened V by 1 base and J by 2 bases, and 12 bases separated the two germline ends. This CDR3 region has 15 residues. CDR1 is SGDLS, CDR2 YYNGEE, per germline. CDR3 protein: CASSVSLDGNTEAFF. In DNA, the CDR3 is TGTGCCAGCAGCGTAAGCCTAGACGGCAACACTGAAGCTTTCTTT. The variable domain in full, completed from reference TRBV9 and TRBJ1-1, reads DSGVTQTPKHLITATGQRVTLRCSPRSGDLSVYWYQQSLDQGLQFLIQYYNGEERAKGNILERFSAQQFPDLHSELNLSSLELGDSALYFCASSVSLDGNTEAFFGQGTRLTVV.

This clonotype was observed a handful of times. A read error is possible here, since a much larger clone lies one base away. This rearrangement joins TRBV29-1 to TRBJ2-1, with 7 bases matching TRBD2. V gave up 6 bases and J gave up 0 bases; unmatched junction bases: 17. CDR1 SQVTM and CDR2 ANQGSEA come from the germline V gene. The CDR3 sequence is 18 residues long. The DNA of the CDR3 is TGCAGCGTAAAAAAGCGACTAGCCCAAGTGAGCTCCTACAATGAGCAGTTCTTC. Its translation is CSVKKRLAQVSSYNEQFF.

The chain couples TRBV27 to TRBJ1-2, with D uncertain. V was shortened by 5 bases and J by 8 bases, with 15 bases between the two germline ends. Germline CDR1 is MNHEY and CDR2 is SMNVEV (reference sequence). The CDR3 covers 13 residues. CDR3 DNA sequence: TGTGCCAGCAGTCCGATGGACGGTGGAGGCTACACCTTC. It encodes CASSPMDGGGYTF.

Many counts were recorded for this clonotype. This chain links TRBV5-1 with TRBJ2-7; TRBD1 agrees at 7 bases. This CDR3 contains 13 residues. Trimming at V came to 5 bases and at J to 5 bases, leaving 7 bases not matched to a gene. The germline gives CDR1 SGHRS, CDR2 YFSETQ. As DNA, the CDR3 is TGCGCCAGCAGACCCCAGGGGGATAACGAGCAGTACTTC. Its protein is CASRPQGDNEQYF.

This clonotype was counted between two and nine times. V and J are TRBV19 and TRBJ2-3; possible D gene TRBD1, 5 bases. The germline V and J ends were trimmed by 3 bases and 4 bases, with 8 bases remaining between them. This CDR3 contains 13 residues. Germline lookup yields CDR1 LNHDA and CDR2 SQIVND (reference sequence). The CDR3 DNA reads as TGTGCCAGTAGTATTCAGGGCTCAGATACGCAGTATTTT. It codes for CASSIQGSDTQYF.

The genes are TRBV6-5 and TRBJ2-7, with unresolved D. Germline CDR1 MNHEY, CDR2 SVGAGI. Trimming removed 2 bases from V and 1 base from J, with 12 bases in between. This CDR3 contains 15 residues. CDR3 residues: CASSYRQVLSYEQYF. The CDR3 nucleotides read TGTGCCAGCAGTTACAGGCAGGTTTTGTCCTACGAGCAGTACTTC.

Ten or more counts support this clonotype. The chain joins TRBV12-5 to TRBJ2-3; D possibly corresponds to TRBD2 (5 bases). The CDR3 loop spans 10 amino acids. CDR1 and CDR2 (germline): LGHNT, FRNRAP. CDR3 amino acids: CPLGTDTQYF. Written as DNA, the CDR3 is TGTCCACTAGGCACAGATACGCAGTATTTT.

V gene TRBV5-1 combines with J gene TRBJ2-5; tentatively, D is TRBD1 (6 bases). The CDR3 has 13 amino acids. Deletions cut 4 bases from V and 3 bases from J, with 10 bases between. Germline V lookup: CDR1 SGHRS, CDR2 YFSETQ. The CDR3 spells CASSARTEETQYF. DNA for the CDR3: TGCGCCAGCAGCGCCAGGACAGAAGAGACCCAGTACTTC.

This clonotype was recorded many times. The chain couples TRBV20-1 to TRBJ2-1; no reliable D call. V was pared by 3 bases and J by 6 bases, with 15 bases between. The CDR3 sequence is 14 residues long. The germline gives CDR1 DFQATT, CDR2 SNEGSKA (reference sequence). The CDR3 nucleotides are TGCAGTGCTAGTAACCCAGTAGCAGGCAATGAGCAGTTCTTC. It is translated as CSASNPVAGNEQFF.

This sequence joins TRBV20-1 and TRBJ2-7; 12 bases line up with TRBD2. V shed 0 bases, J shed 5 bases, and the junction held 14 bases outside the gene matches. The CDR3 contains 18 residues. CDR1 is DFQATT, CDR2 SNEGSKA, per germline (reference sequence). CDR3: CSAREETATSGRGHEQYF. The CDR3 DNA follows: TGCAGTGCTAGAGAAGAAACGGCGACTAGCGGGAGAGGCCACGAGCAGTACTTC.

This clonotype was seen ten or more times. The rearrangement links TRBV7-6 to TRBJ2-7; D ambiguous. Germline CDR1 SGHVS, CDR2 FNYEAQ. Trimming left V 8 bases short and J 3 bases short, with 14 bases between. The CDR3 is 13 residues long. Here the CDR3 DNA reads TGTGCCAGCTCCCGGACGGAGATCTACGAGCAGTACTTC. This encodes CASSRTEIYEQYF. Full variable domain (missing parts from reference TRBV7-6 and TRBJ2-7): GAGVSQSPRYKVTKRGQDVALRCDPISGHVSLYWYRQALGQGPEFLTYFNYEAQQDKSGLPNDRFSAERPEGSISTLTIQRTEQRDSAMYRCASSRTEIYEQYFGPGTRLTVT.

The CDR3 here is CASSLLGRRGLGATGELFF. CDR3 nucleotides: TGTGCCAGCAGCTTGTTAGGGCGCAGGGGGCTAGGTGCCACCGGGGAGCTGTTTTTT. This chain connects TRBV5-6 to TRBJ2-2; the match to TRBD1 covers 8 bases. Per germline, CDR1 SGHDT and CDR2 YYEEEE. This CDR3 is built from 19 residues. J was trimmed by 4 bases and V by 1 base; bases with no gene match: 15.

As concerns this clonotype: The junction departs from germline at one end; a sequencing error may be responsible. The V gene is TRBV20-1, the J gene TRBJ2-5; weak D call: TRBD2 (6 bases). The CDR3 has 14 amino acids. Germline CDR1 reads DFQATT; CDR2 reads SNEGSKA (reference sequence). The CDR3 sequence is CSAREGGPQEAQYF. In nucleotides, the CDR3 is TGCAGTGCTAGAGAGGGGGGACCTCAAGAGGCCCAGTACTTC.

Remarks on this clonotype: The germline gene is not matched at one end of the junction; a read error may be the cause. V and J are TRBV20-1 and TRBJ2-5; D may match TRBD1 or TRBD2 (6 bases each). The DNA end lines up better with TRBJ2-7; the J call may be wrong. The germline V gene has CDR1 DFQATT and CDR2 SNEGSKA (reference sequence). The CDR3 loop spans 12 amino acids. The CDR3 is CSGLGGSCEQYF. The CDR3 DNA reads TGCAGTGGACTAGGGGGGTCCTGCGAGCAGTACTTC.

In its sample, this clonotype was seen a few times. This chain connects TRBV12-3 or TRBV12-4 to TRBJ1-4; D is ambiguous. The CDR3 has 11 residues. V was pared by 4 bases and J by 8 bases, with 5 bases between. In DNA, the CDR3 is TGTGCCAGCAGTTACAGCGAAAAACTGTTTTTT. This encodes CASSYSEKLFF.

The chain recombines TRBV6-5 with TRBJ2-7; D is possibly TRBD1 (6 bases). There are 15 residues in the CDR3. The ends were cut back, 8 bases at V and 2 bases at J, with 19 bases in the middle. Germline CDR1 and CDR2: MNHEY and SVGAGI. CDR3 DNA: TGTGCCAGCCGTAGGGGATTGACAGGCGCCTACGAGCAGTACTTC. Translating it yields CASRRGLTGAYEQYF.

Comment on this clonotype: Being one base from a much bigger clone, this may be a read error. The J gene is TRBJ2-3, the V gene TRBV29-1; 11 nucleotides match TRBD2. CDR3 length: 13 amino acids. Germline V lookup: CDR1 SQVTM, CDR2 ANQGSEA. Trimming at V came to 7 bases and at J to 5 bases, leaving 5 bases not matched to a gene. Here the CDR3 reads CSALAGVGDTQYF. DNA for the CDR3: TGCAGCGCACTAGCGGGAGTGGGAGATACGCAGTATTTT.

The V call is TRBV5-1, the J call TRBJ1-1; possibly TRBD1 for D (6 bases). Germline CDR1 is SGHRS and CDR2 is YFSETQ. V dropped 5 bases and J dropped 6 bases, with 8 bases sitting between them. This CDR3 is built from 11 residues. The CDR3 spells CASSPGAEAFF. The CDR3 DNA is TGCGCCAGCAGTCCAGGGGCTGAAGCTTTCTTT.

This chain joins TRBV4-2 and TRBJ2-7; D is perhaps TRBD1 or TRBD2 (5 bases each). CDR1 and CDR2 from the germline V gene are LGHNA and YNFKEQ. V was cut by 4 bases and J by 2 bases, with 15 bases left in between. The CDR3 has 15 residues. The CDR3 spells CASSPSWGSPYEQYF. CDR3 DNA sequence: TGTGCCAGCAGCCCATCATGGGGGTCTCCCTACGAGCAGTACTTC.